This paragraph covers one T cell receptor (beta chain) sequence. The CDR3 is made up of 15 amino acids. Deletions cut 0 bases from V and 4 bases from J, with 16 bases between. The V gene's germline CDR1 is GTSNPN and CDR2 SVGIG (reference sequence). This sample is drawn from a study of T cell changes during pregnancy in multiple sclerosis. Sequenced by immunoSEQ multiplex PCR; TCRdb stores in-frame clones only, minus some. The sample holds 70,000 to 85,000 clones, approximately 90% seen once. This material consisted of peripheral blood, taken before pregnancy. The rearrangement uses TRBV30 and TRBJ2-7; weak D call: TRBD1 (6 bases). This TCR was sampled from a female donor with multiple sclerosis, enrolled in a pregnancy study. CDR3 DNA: TGTGCCTGGAGTGTTACACTTGGGGGCTCTTACGAGCAGTACTTC. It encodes CAWSVTLGGSYEQYF.